This TCR beta chain is from a study of CD8+ T cells in alopecia areata. Germline-derived CDR1 and CDR2 are SEHNR and FQNEAQ (reference sequence). V lost 1 base to trimming and J lost 0 bases; unmatched junction nucleotides: 5. This CDR3 has 17 residues. RNA was extracted and reverse transcribed into cDNA as the sequencing template. TCRdb's copy holds only in-frame clones and misses some; the assay was immunoSEQ multiplex PCR. The sample holds about 130,000 clones, more than 40% seen once. This chain links TRBV7-9 with TRBJ2-2, with 7 bases fitting TRBD2. The source of this sequence is a human donor with alopecia areata. The sequences come from CD8+ T cells sorted from blood, collected at week 0. The CDR3 nucleotides are TGTGCCAGCAGCTTAGGCCCCAGCGGGGCGAACACCGGGGAGCTGTTTTTT. Translated: CASSLGPSGANTGELFF.